The rows below give T cell receptor beta chains drawn from one sample of a study of CD8+CD57+ T cells in acquired aplastic anemia. TCRdb re-analysed the reads in MiXCR, keeping a single row per CDR3 protein. The sample contains a few hundred thousand distinct CDR3 sequences, around 60% of which appear only once. Input material: sorted CD4+, CD8+, or CD8+CD57+ T cells (not recorded which) from PBMCs. These receptors were taken from a human donor with severe aplastic anemia or a healthy control (not recorded which). Each CDR3 is given with its conserved first and last residue. Fields, in order: CDR3 protein, CDR3 DNA, D gene, V gene, J gene, clone size. D genes are given only for firm matches. Size is stated for part of the rows, as once, few or many counts, or as a class when the clone is expanded.

CDR3: CASSQVQGALTEAFF
DNA: TGTGCCAGCAGCCAAGTACAGGGGGCGCTTACTGAAGCTTTCTTT
D: TRBD1
V: TRBV4-2
J: TRBJ1-1
size: many

CDR3: CASTSRQGAAEAFF
DNA: TGTGCCAGCACCTCCAGGCAGGGGGCGGCTGAAGCTTTCTTT
D: TRBD1
V: TRBV2
J: TRBJ1-1
size: -

CDR3: CSATSGGHEQFF
DNA: TGCAGTGCTACCAGCGGGGGCCATGAGCAGTTCTTC
D: TRBD2
V: TRBV20-1
J: TRBJ2-1
size: few

CDR3: CATSDPRAGVGGEQFF
DNA: TGTGCCACCAGTGATCCGCGAGCGGGAGTTGGGGGTGAGCAGTTCTTC
D: TRBD2
V: TRBV24-1
J: TRBJ2-1
size: -

CDR3: CGALTTGTHTFETQYF
DNA: TGCGGTGCTTTAACAACCGGGACACACACTTTCGAGACCCAGTACTTC
D: -
V: TRBV20-1
J: TRBJ2-5
size: -

CDR3: CASSVLAGVEQYF
DNA: TGTGCCAGCAGCGTCCTAGCGGGAGTTGAGCAGTACTTC
D: TRBD2
V: TRBV7-9
J: TRBJ2-7
size: -

CDR3: CASSLRTSGDDEQFF
DNA: TGTGCCAGCAGCTTAAGGACTAGCGGGGACGATGAGCAGTTCTTC
D: TRBD2
V: TRBV7-6
J: TRBJ2-1
size: few

CDR3: CSVVEGVATEAFF
DNA: TGCAGCGTTGTGGAGGGGGTAGCCACTGAAGCTTTCTTT
D: -
V: TRBV29-1
J: TRBJ1-1
size: few

CDR3: CASSPGTGTYNSPLHF
DNA: TGCGCCAGCAGCCCGGGGACAGGGACGTATAATTCACCCCTCCACTTT
D: TRBD1
V: TRBV5-1
J: TRBJ1-6
size: -

CDR3: CASSFVRETQYF
DNA: TGTGCCAGCAGCTTTGTCCGGGAGACCCAGTACTTC
D: -
V: TRBV7-9
J: TRBJ2-5
size: -

CDR3: CASRAVNTIYF
DNA: TGCGCCAGCAGGGCAGTAAACACCATATATTTT
D: -
V: TRBV10-1
J: TRBJ1-3
size: few

CDR3: CSAQRGEGETQYF
DNA: TGCAGTGCCCAGCGGGGGGAAGGGGAGACCCAGTACTTC
D: TRBD2
V: TRBV20-1
J: TRBJ2-5
size: -

CDR3: CASGGNGQPQHF
DNA: TGTGCCAGCGGGGGGAACGGTCAGCCCCAGCATTTT
D: -
V: TRBV6-2/TRBV6-3
J: TRBJ1-5
size: -

CDR3: CASSDGPQNTEAFF
DNA: TGCGCCAGCAGTGATGGTCCGCAGAACACTGAAGCTTTCTTT
D: -
V: TRBV10-1
J: TRBJ1-1
size: -

CDR3: CATSPGLAGGGTQYF
DNA: TGTGCCACCAGCCCGGGACTAGCGGGGGGAGGGACCCAGTACTTC
D: TRBD2
V: TRBV15
J: TRBJ2-5
size: -

CDR3: CASSDRQPQHF
DNA: TGTGCCAGCAGCGACCGTCAGCCCCAGCATTTT
D: -
V: TRBV7-8
J: TRBJ1-5
size: -

CDR3: CSAREDRAGGYSNQPQHF
DNA: TGCAGTGCTAGGGAGGACAGGGCGGGGGGATATAGCAATCAGCCCCAGCATTTT
D: TRBD1
V: TRBV20-1
J: TRBJ1-5
size: -

CDR3: CASSPLNKSPEQYF
DNA: TGTGCCAGCAGTCCCCTAAATAAGTCCCCCGAGCAGTACTTC
D: -
V: TRBV28
J: TRBJ2-7
size: many

CDR3: CASSGRTGASDLGSPLHF
DNA: TGTGCCAGCAGTGGACGGACAGGGGCCTCCGATCTGGGTTCACCCCTCCACTTT
D: TRBD1
V: TRBV6-1
J: TRBJ1-6
size: few

CDR3: CASSYFGQEKLFF
DNA: TGTGCCAGCAGTTATTTCGGCCAAGAAAAACTGTTTTTT
D: -
V: TRBV6-2/TRBV6-3
J: TRBJ1-4
size: many

CDR3: CASSVAQGAGEQYF
DNA: TGTGCCAGCAGCGTAGCACAGGGGGCGGGCGAGCAGTACTTC
D: TRBD1
V: TRBV9
J: TRBJ2-7
size: few

CDR3: CASSIGGNTGRETQYF
DNA: TGTGCCAGTAGTATTGGAGGAAACACAGGGAGGGAGACCCAGTACTTC
D: -
V: TRBV19
J: TRBJ2-5
size: -

CDR3: CASQVGTGGDVQPQHF
DNA: TGTGCCTCTCAAGTAGGGACAGGGGGTGACGTTCAGCCCCAGCATTTT
D: TRBD1
V: TRBV10-3
J: TRBJ1-5
size: -

CDR3: CASSVAGQNTDTQYF
DNA: TGTGCCAGCAGCGTAGCGGGACAGAACACAGATACGCAGTATTTT
D: TRBD1
V: TRBV9
J: TRBJ2-3
size: many

CDR3: CAARTGGNYEQYF
DNA: TGTGCCGCCAGGACAGGGGGGAACTACGAGCAGTACTTC
D: TRBD1
V: TRBV2
J: TRBJ2-7
size: -

CDR3: CASSLFGGQETQYF
DNA: TGTGCCAGCAGCTTATTTGGGGGCCAAGAGACCCAGTACTTC
D: -
V: TRBV7-6
J: TRBJ2-5
size: few

CDR3: CASSPEPGQSFSEAFF
DNA: TGTGCCAGCAGCCCCGAGCCGGGACAGAGTTTCTCTGAAGCTTTCTTT
D: TRBD1
V: TRBV7-9
J: TRBJ1-1
size: -

CDR3: CATSDFPGNMENTGELFF
DNA: TGTGCCACCAGTGATTTTCCAGGGAATATGGAGAACACCGGGGAGCTGTTTTTT
D: -
V: TRBV24-1
J: TRBJ2-2
size: -

CDR3: CASSYAGGLSNQPQHF
DNA: TGTGCCAGTAGTTACGCAGGGGGCTTGAGCAATCAGCCCCAGCATTTT
D: TRBD1
V: TRBV19
J: TRBJ1-5
size: few

CDR3: CASPPAGAGIASYNGQFF
DNA: TGTGCCAGCCCACCCGCCGGAGCGGGGATCGCTTCCTACAATGGGCAGTTCTTC
D: TRBD2
V: TRBV25-1
J: TRBJ2-1
size: -

CDR3: CASSSTKIGRDLYNEQFF
DNA: TGTGCCAGCAGCTCCACCAAAATAGGAAGGGACCTCTACAATGAGCAGTTCTTC
D: -
V: TRBV7-9
J: TRBJ2-1
size: -

CDR3: CASSLGQGRGYTF
DNA: TGTGCCAGCAGCCTTGGACAGGGTAGAGGCTACACCTTC
D: TRBD1
V: TRBV7-3
J: TRBJ1-2
size: -

CDR3: CASSVELLAYEQYF
DNA: TGTGCCAGCAGCGTAGAACTGTTAGCCTACGAGCAGTACTTC
D: -
V: TRBV9
J: TRBJ2-7
size: many

CDR3: CASSYSGHSTEAFF
DNA: TGTGCCAGCAGTTACTCGGGACATTCCACTGAAGCTTTCTTT
D: -
V: TRBV6-5
J: TRBJ1-1
size: -

CDR3: CASSQEFRNTGELFF
DNA: TGTGCCAGCAGCCAAGAATTCAGGAACACCGGGGAGCTGTTTTTT
D: -
V: TRBV3-2
J: TRBJ2-2
size: many

CDR3: CASSLMPGGGETQYF
DNA: TGTGCCAGCAGCTTAATGCCCGGGGGCGGGGAGACCCAGTACTTC
D: -
V: TRBV7-2
J: TRBJ2-5
size: -

CDR3: CATATRISGGQNEQFF
DNA: TGTGCCACCGCGACCCGGATAAGCGGGGGCCAAAATGAGCAGTTCTTC
D: TRBD2
V: TRBV24-1
J: TRBJ2-1
size: many

CDR3: CASSRLTGADTQYF
DNA: TGCGCCAGCAGTCGACTAACGGGTGCAGATACGCAGTATTTT
D: -
V: TRBV10-2
J: TRBJ2-3
size: -

CDR3: CASSGGQGAFEQYF
DNA: TGTGCCAGCAGTGGGGGACAGGGGGCCTTCGAGCAGTACTTC
D: TRBD1
V: TRBV5-1
J: TRBJ2-7
size: -

CDR3: CASLSDIARSETQYF
DNA: TGTGCCAGCCTCAGCGATATTGCCAGATCGGAGACCCAGTACTTC
D: -
V: TRBV7-2
J: TRBJ2-5
size: -

CDR3: CASSDPATDTQYF
DNA: TGCGCCAGCAGTGACCCAGCCACAGATACGCAGTATTTT
D: -
V: TRBV6-6
J: TRBJ2-3
size: few

CDR3: CSARDPRAYEQYF
DNA: TGCAGTGCTAGAGATCCCAGGGCGTACGAGCAGTACTTC
D: -
V: TRBV20-1
J: TRBJ2-7
size: -

CDR3: CASSALTSGELFF
DNA: TGTGCCAGCAGCGCTTTAACGTCCGGGGAGCTGTTTTTT
D: -
V: TRBV9
J: TRBJ2-2
size: many

CDR3: CASSLVGTSGGRGETQYF
DNA: TGCGCCAGCAGCTTGGTCGGGACTAGCGGGGGGCGGGGAGAGACCCAGTACTTC
D: TRBD2
V: TRBV5-1
J: TRBJ2-5
size: many

CDR3: CASSGTVYGYTF
DNA: TGTGCCAGCAGCGGGACAGTCTATGGCTACACCTTC
D: TRBD1
V: TRBV25-1
J: TRBJ1-2
size: -

CDR3: CASSLGLLAGGRTDTQYF
DNA: TGTGCCAGCAGCTTGGGTTTACTAGCGGGAGGGCGCACAGATACGCAGTATTTT
D: TRBD2
V: TRBV25-1
J: TRBJ2-3
size: -

CDR3: CAISDGRSDNQPQHF
DNA: TGTGCCATCAGTGATGGCAGGTCTGACAATCAGCCCCAGCATTTT
D: -
V: TRBV10-3
J: TRBJ1-5
size: -

CDR3: CASSLVQDKPYEQYF
DNA: TGTGCCAGCAGCTTAGTACAGGATAAACCCTACGAGCAGTACTTC
D: -
V: TRBV7-8
J: TRBJ2-7
size: -

CDR3: CASSLAGGTVTGELFF
DNA: TGTGCCAGCAGCTTAGCGGGCGGGACCGTCACCGGGGAGCTGTTTTTT
D: -
V: TRBV7-6
J: TRBJ2-2
size: many